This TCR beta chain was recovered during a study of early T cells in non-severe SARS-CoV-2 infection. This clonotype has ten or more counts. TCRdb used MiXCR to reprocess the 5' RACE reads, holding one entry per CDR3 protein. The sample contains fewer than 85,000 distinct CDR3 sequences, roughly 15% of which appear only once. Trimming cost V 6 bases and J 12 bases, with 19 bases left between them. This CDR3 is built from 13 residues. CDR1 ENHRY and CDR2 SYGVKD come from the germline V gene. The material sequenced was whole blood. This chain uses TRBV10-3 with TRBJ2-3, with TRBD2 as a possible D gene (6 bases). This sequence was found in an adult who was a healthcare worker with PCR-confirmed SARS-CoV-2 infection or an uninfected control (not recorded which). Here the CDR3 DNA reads TGTGCCATCAGGGCGCCGGGGGAGACTAGTCAGTATTTT. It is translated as CAIRAPGETSQYF.